The 16 T cell receptor beta chains in this list originate from one sample, sequenced in a study of T cell responses to AZD1222 COVID-19 vaccine. The protocol was immunoSEQ multiplex PCR, while the TCRdb copy is restricted to in-frame clones and leaves out a portion. Of about 130,000 clones in the sample, 80% to 90% were seen once. Specimen: peripheral blood, collected on day 0 of AZD1222 vaccination. The receptors derive from an adult in good health.

This sequence joins TRBV5-8 and TRBJ1-5; D unresolved. This CDR3 region has 11 residues. Looked up from germline, CDR1 is SGHTS and CDR2 is YDEGEE. V dropped 2 bases and J dropped 6 bases, with 3 bases sitting between them. CDR3 in amino acids: CASSLGQPQHF. CDR3 DNA: TGTGCCAGCAGCTTAGGTCAGCCCCAGCATTTT. The entire variable domain, with the rest obtained from reference TRBV5-8 and TRBJ1-5, is as follows: EAGVTQSPTHLIKTRGQQATLRCSPISGHTSVYWYQQALGLGLQFLLWYDEGEERNRGNFPPRFSGRQFPNYSSELNVNALELEDSALYLCASSLGQPQHFGDGTRLSIL.

This clone was seen a few times. This rearrangement joins TRBV3-1 (or the pseudogene TRBV3-2) to TRBJ2-5; maybe TRBD1 (5 bases). CDR1 is LGHDT, CDR2 YNNKEL, per germline (reference sequence). The CDR3 is 11 residues long. Trimming removed 2 bases from V and 7 bases from J, with 5 bases in between. The CDR3 DNA sequence: TGTGCCAGCAGCCAACAGGGGACCCAGTACTTC. Translation: CASSQQGTQYF.

The rearrangement links TRBV2 to TRBJ1-2, with 9 bases identical to TRBD1. The V and J ends lost 5 bases and 6 bases, in that order; junction bases with no gene match: 7. The CDR3 is 14 residues long. Looked up from germline, CDR1 is SNHLY and CDR2 is FYNNEI. The CDR3 bases are TGTGCCAGCAGTAGCCCGGGACAGGGTAATGGCTACACCTTC. It yields the protein CASSSPGQGNGYTF.

The chain is built from TRBV12-3 or TRBV12-4 and TRBJ1-2; TRBD1 might be the D (5 bases). The V end was cut by 6 bases, the J end by 7 bases, with 12 bases between. This CDR3 contains 12 residues. The DNA of the CDR3 is TGTGCCAGCAGCGTCAGGGTGCGTGGCTACACCTTC. Its protein is CASSVRVRGYTF.

J is TRBJ1-6 and V is TRBV28; tentatively, D is TRBD1 (6 bases). Per the germline V gene, CDR1 is MDHEN and CDR2 is SYDVKM. Trimming left V 3 bases short and J 6 bases short, with 12 bases between. This CDR3 contains 15 residues. CDR3 nucleotide sequence: TGTGCCAGCAGTTTCCACAGGGTCGTTAATTCACCCCTCCACTTT. Amino acid sequence: CASSFHRVVNSPLHF.

There are a few counts of this clone. V is TRBV20-1 and J is TRBJ2-1; the match to TRBD2 covers 13 bases. CDR3 length: 15 amino acids. The V gene end was trimmed by 3 bases and the J gene end by 9 bases; junction bases not matched to a gene: 8. Germline CDR1 reads DFQATT; CDR2 reads SNEGSKA (reference sequence). In DNA, the CDR3 is TGCAGTGCTAGTCTACTAGCGGGAGGGCCGACTGAGCAGTTCTTC. This translates into CSASLLAGGPTEQFF.

A single count supports this clone. J is TRBJ1-1 and V is TRBV9; no clear D gene. V lost 0 bases, J lost 7 bases, and 10 bases lay in between. The CDR3 length is 13 residues. From germline, CDR1 is SGDLS and CDR2 YYNGEE. This CDR3 is CASSVAWGGEAFF. Written as DNA, the CDR3 is TGTGCCAGCAGCGTAGCTTGGGGAGGTGAAGCTTTCTTT. The variable domain in full, completed from reference TRBV9 and TRBJ1-1, reads DSGVTQTPKHLITATGQRVTLRCSPRSGDLSVYWYQQSLDQGLQFLIQYYNGEERAKGNILERFSAQQFPDLHSELNLSSLELGDSALYFCASSVAWGGEAFFGQGTRLTVV.

The V call is TRBV19, the J call TRBJ1-2; TRBD1 aligns across 7 bases. The V gene end was trimmed by 5 bases and the J gene end by 4 bases; junction bases not matched to a gene: 13. CDR1 and CDR2 (germline): LNHDA, SQIVND (reference sequence). This CDR3 region has 16 residues. The CDR3 nucleotides read TGTGCCAGTAGTGCCCGACAGGGAACGGAACTCTATGGCTACACCTTC. Residues: CASSARQGTELYGYTF. Filled out from reference TRBV19 and TRBJ1-2, the complete variable domain reads DGGITQSPKYLFRKEGQNVTLSCEQNLNHDAMYWYRQDPGQGLRLIYYSQIVNDFQKGDIAEGYSVSREKKESFPLTVTSAQKNPTAFYLCASSARQGTELYGYTFGSGTRLTVV.

The chain uses TRBV7-3 and TRBJ2-3; 15 bases line up with TRBD2. V trimming: 4 bases; J trimming: 1 base; junction bases outside the gene matches: 3. Per germline, CDR1 SGHTA and CDR2 FQGTGA. There are 17 residues in the CDR3. DNA for the CDR3: TGTGCCAGCAGCTCCGGACTAGCGGGGGGGGGCACAGATACGCAGTATTTT. It encodes CASSSGLAGGGTDTQYF.

The V call is TRBV7-2, the J call TRBJ1-3; 7 bases agree with TRBD1. The junction had 9 bases not matched to a gene; V was cut back by 7 bases and J by 0 bases. CDR1 and CDR2 (germline): SGHTA, FQGNSA. This CDR3 has 16 amino acids. Here the CDR3 DNA reads TGTGCCAGCAACCGTCCCGGGACAGTCTCTGGAAACACCATATATTTT. Its protein is CASNRPGTVSGNTIYF.

Notes on this clone: The same CDR3 can be traced to other DNA sequences in this sample. The chain combines TRBV5-1 with TRBJ2-6; no reliable D call. CDR1 and CDR2 from the germline V gene are SGHRS and YFSETQ. The CDR3 sequence is 15 residues long. Trimming pared 0 bases from V and 1 base from J, leaving 5 bases between. The CDR3 DNA reads as TGCGCCAGCAGCTTGGAAGGGTCTGGGGCCAACGTCCTGACTTTC. Amino acids: CASSLEGSGANVLTF. Full variable domain (remainder filled in from reference TRBV5-1 and TRBJ2-6): KAGVTQTPRYLIKTRGQQVTLSCSPISGHRSVSWYQQTPGQGLQFLFEYFSETQRNKGNFPGRFSGRQFSNSRSEMNVSTLELGDSALYLCASSLEGSGANVLTFGAGSRLTVL.

The rearrangement joins TRBV6-1 to TRBJ2-1; 13 nucleotides line up with TRBD2. V shed 4 bases and J 9 bases; nucleotides not matched to a gene: 9. There are 16 residues in the CDR3. Germline assignment: CDR1 MNHNS and CDR2 SASEGT. In DNA, the CDR3 is TGTGCCAGCAGTGGTGGACTAGCGGGAGCATACGGTGAGCAGTTCTTC. Translated: CASSGGLAGAYGEQFF.

This clone was counted once. The V call is TRBV7-2, the J call TRBJ1-1; TRBD1 matches at 8 bases. This CDR3 has 16 residues. The V gene end was trimmed by 5 bases and the J gene end by 1 base; junction bases not matched to a gene: 9. The V gene's germline CDR1 is SGHTA and CDR2 FQGNSA. The CDR3 region has the DNA TGTGCCAGCAGCCTAACCGTTGGACAGGGGAACACTGAAGCTTTCTTT. Its translation: CASSLTVGQGNTEAFF.

CDR3 nucleotide sequence: TGTGCCATCTCAAGTAGCAATCAGCCCCAGCATTTT. Encoded protein: CAISSSNQPQHF. This chain links TRBV10-3 with TRBJ1-5; D uncertain. Germline CDR1 and CDR2: ENHRY and SYGVKD. V dropped 8 bases and J dropped 0 bases, with 5 bases sitting between them. The CDR3 length is 12 residues.

The V gene is TRBV5-8, the J gene TRBJ1-4; unclear D gene. Trimming removed 3 bases at V and 4 bases at J, with 16 bases between. CDR1 is SGHTS and CDR2 is YDEGEE in the germline V gene. This CDR3 is 16 amino acids long. The CDR3 loop is CASSSQIGVGNEKLFF. DNA of the CDR3: TGTGCCAGCAGCTCACAAATCGGAGTGGGTAATGAAAAACTGTTTTTT.

The chain is built from TRBV6-5 and TRBJ1-2; weak D call: TRBD1 (5 bases). Germline lookup yields CDR1 MNHEY and CDR2 SVGAGI. CDR3 length: 13 residues. V gave up 8 bases and J gave up 2 bases, with 12 bases separating them. The CDR3 nucleotides are TGTGCCAGCCGCACGGACATGAACTATGGCTACACCTTC. Translated, it gives CASRTDMNYGYTF.